The T cell receptor beta chain under discussion was sequenced for a study of cytomegalovirus exposure and HLA in healthy donors. General study points: Analyses of presence and absence presupposed an approximately uniform sequencing depth across donors. Analysis was carried out at a later point, and it linked a missense DCLRE1C variant to TCR beta V- and J-gene trimming. Despite most TCR sequences being rare, some public TCRs occurred in many donors.

With regard to this clone: Antigen specificity is unknown.

In the PCR, 60 Vbeta and 13 Jbeta primers were used. The data were produced by immunoSEQ multiplex PCR, yet TCRdb's version contains in-frame clones alone and is incomplete. The sample lists about 150,000 clones; about 75% were seen once. Germline V lookup: CDR1 SGHRS, CDR2 YFSETQ. V was clipped by 2 bases and J by 2 bases, with 10 bases between them. There are 14 residues in the CDR3. The sequence derives from a man between 60 and 75 years old in good health and CMV-seronegative. The sample was PBMCs. The J gene is TRBJ1-1, the V gene TRBV5-1; D is possibly TRBD1 (6 bases). The CDR3 bases are TGCGCCAGCAGCTTAGGGGGAACAAACACTGAAGCTTTCTTT. Translation gives CASSLGGTNTEAFF.